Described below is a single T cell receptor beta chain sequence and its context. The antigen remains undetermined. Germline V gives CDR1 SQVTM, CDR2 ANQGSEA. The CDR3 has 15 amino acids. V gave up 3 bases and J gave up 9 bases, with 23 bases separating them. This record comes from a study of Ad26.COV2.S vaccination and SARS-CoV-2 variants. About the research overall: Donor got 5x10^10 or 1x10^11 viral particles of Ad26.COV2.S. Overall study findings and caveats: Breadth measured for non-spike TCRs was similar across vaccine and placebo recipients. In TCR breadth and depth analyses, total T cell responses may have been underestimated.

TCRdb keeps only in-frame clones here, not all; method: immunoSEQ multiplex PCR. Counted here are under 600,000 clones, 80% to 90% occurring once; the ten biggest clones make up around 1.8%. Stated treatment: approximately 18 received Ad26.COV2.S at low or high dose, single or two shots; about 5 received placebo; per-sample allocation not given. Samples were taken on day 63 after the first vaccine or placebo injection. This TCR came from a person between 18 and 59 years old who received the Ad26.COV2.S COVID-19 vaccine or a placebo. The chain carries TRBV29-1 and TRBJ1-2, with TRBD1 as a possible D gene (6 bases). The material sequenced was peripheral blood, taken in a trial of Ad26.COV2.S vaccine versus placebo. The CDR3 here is CSVDPLLRDNFRYTF. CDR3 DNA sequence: TGCAGCGTTGATCCCTTACTCCGGGACAATTTTCGCTACACCTTC.